The following is a T cell receptor beta chain sequence with its context. This was a deep-level run. TCRdb keeps only in-frame clones here, not all; method: immunoSEQ multiplex PCR. The table records about half a million clones, approximately 77% of them present only once. The CDR3 runs to 15 residues. Germline values: CDR1 MGHRA, CDR2 YSYEKL. Trimming removed 5 bases at V and 1 base at J, with 14 bases between. The entry originates in a study of shared clonotypes between healthy human individuals. Input material: PBMCs. V usage is TRBV4-1 and J usage is TRBJ2-5; D may be TRBD1 or TRBD2 (6 bases each). The TCR comes from a woman aged 35 to 49 in good health. Some clones in this sample may be carry-over from other donors' samples. CDR3 protein: CASSSAGGSQETQYF. DNA for the CDR3: TGCGCCAGCAGCTCAGCCGGGGGCAGCCAAGAGACCCAGTACTTC.